This is a list of T cell receptor beta chains from one sample in a study of T cells after yellow fever vaccination. MiXCR, run by TCRdb on the 5' RACE reads, gives a single entry per CDR3 protein. The sample has about 630,000 distinct CDR3 sequences, roughly an eighth seen once. This specimen was PBMCs, taken on the day of the yellow fever booster vaccination. These receptors were collected from a man aged 25 to 40 who received the YFV17D yellow fever vaccine. Each CDR3 is given with its conserved first and last residue. The D gene is left open where the match is weak. A row's size may be missing; if present it is once, few, many or a size class.

J gene: TRBJ2-1; V gene: TRBV6-1; D gene: -; clone size: -; CDR3 protein: CASTTGRLRNNEQFF; CDR3 DNA: TGTGCCAGCACTACGGGGAGACTCAGAAACAATGAGCAGTTCTTC
J gene: TRBJ2-5; V gene: TRBV7-7; D gene: TRBD2; clone size: many; CDR3 protein: CASSTGRSGKETQYF; CDR3 DNA: TGTGCTAGCAGCACCGGGAGGAGCGGCAAAGAGACCCAGTACTTC
J gene: TRBJ2-1; V gene: TRBV4-3; D gene: -; clone size: -; CDR3 protein: CASSQAGTDHLFF; CDR3 DNA: TGCGCCAGCAGCCAGGCCGGGACTGATCACCTATTCTTC
J gene: TRBJ2-7; V gene: TRBV7-8; D gene: TRBD2; clone size: few; CDR3 protein: CASSPVGLAGAYEQYF; CDR3 DNA: TGTGCCAGCAGCCCCGTGGGACTAGCGGGAGCCTACGAGCAGTACTTC
J gene: TRBJ2-1; V gene: TRBV29-1; D gene: -; clone size: few; CDR3 protein: CSVEAATEQFF; CDR3 DNA: TGCAGCGTTGAAGCGGCGACAGAGCAGTTCTTC
J gene: TRBJ2-7; V gene: TRBV5-1; D gene: -; clone size: many; CDR3 protein: CASSLESEQYF; CDR3 DNA: TGTGCCAGCAGCTTAGAGTCCGAGCAGTACTTC
J gene: TRBJ1-2; V gene: TRBV7-9; D gene: -; clone size: -; CDR3 protein: CASSLDKSGGYTF; CDR3 DNA: TGTGCCAGCAGCTTAGATAAGAGCGGTGGCTACACCTTC
J gene: TRBJ2-1; V gene: TRBV6-5; D gene: TRBD2; clone size: few; CDR3 protein: CASLSGSDEQFF; CDR3 DNA: TGTGCCAGCTTAAGCGGGAGTGATGAGCAGTTCTTC
J gene: TRBJ2-1; V gene: TRBV5-1; D gene: TRBD2; clone size: -; CDR3 protein: CASSLLSGNDYEQFF; CDR3 DNA: TGCGCCAGCAGCTTGCTTAGCGGGAACGACTATGAGCAGTTCTTC
J gene: TRBJ2-7; V gene: TRBV4-3; D gene: -; clone size: -; CDR3 protein: CASSQDRPPDEQYF; CDR3 DNA: TGCGCCAGCAGCCAAGATCGGCCCCCGGACGAGCAGTACTTC
J gene: TRBJ2-7; V gene: TRBV15; D gene: TRBD1; clone size: -; CDR3 protein: CATSRDLGQGAREQYF; CDR3 DNA: TGTGCCACCAGCAGAGATTTGGGACAGGGGGCTCGGGAGCAGTACTTC
J gene: TRBJ1-2; V gene: TRBV9; D gene: -; clone size: many; CDR3 protein: CASSVGNSAGADYGYTF; CDR3 DNA: TGTGCCAGCAGCGTAGGAAACTCGGCCGGGGCTGACTATGGCTACACCTTC
J gene: TRBJ2-3; V gene: TRBV29-1; D gene: -; clone size: -; CDR3 protein: CSVERDESDTQYF; CDR3 DNA: TGCAGCGTTGAACGGGATGAATCAGATACGCAGTATTTT
J gene: TRBJ2-5; V gene: TRBV12-3/TRBV12-4; D gene: -; clone size: few; CDR3 protein: CASRAGTFSQETQYF; CDR3 DNA: TGTGCCAGCAGAGCCGGGACCTTCTCACAAGAGACCCAGTACTTC
J gene: TRBJ1-2; V gene: TRBV12-3/TRBV12-4; D gene: -; clone size: few; CDR3 protein: CASSFRSPLLGGYTF; CDR3 DNA: TGTGCCAGCAGTTTCCGAAGTCCCCTCCTCGGCGGCTACACCTTC
J gene: TRBJ2-3; V gene: TRBV14; D gene: TRBD2; clone size: -; CDR3 protein: CASSHTAGVTNTQYF; CDR3 DNA: TGTGCCAGCAGCCATACGGCGGGAGTGACGAATACGCAGTATTTT
J gene: TRBJ2-2; V gene: TRBV18; D gene: -; clone size: few; CDR3 protein: CASSFYTVSPGELFF; CDR3 DNA: TGTGCCAGCTCATTTTACACCGTCTCGCCCGGGGAGCTGTTTTTT
J gene: TRBJ2-7; V gene: TRBV20-1; D gene: TRBD2; clone size: -; CDR3 protein: CSARDQGGTSGLLNTYEQYF; CDR3 DNA: TGCAGTGCTAGAGATCAAGGGGGGACTAGCGGGCTTTTAAACACCTACGAGCAGTACTTC
J gene: TRBJ2-2; V gene: TRBV1; D gene: -; clone size: -; CDR3 protein: CTSSQVAGKHTGELFF; CDR3 DNA: TGCACCAGCAGCCAAGTCGCGGGGAAACACACCGGGGAGCTGTTTTTT
J gene: TRBJ2-1; V gene: TRBV7-8; D gene: TRBD2; clone size: -; CDR3 protein: CASRRSRGGHEQFF; CDR3 DNA: TGTGCCAGCAGAAGGAGTCGCGGGGGACATGAGCAGTTCTTC
J gene: TRBJ2-3; V gene: TRBV27; D gene: -; clone size: few; CDR3 protein: CATSWGTDTQYF; CDR3 DNA: TGTGCCACTAGCTGGGGCACAGATACGCAGTATTTT
J gene: TRBJ2-7; V gene: TRBV29-1; D gene: TRBD2; clone size: -; CDR3 protein: CSVEAAGAPYEQYF; CDR3 DNA: TGCAGCGTTGAAGCGGCGGGAGCCCCCTACGAGCAGTACTTC
J gene: TRBJ1-5; V gene: TRBV6-1; D gene: -; clone size: -; CDR3 protein: CASSEEDGVQPQHF; CDR3 DNA: TGTGCCAGCAGTGAGGAGGACGGGGTACAGCCCCAGCATTTT
J gene: TRBJ2-1; V gene: TRBV12-3/TRBV12-4; D gene: -; clone size: many; CDR3 protein: CASSFGGYEQFF; CDR3 DNA: TGTGCCAGCAGTTTTGGCGGCTATGAGCAGTTCTTC
J gene: TRBJ1-2; V gene: TRBV5-6; D gene: -; clone size: many; CDR3 protein: CASSIKSHGYTF; CDR3 DNA: TGTGCCAGCAGCATTAAAAGTCATGGCTACACCTTC
J gene: TRBJ2-7; V gene: TRBV28; D gene: -; clone size: -; CDR3 protein: CASSLSGPLAGEQYF; CDR3 DNA: TGTGCCAGCAGTTTATCCGGGCCGCTTGCGGGTGAGCAGTACTTC
J gene: TRBJ2-7; V gene: TRBV7-8; D gene: -; clone size: -; CDR3 protein: CASSWEGGFGPQQYF; CDR3 DNA: TGTGCCAGCAGTTGGGAAGGAGGATTCGGGCCACAGCAGTACTTC
J gene: TRBJ2-7; V gene: TRBV28; D gene: -; clone size: -; CDR3 protein: CASSAAGGYQQYF; CDR3 DNA: TGTGCCAGCAGCGCGGCAGGAGGCTACCAGCAGTACTTC
J gene: TRBJ2-3; V gene: TRBV3-1; D gene: TRBD2; clone size: few; CDR3 protein: CASSQGSGISTDTQYF; CDR3 DNA: TGTGCCAGCAGCCAAGGTAGCGGGATTAGCACAGATACGCAGTATTTT
J gene: TRBJ1-5; V gene: TRBV12-3/TRBV12-4; D gene: -; clone size: -; CDR3 protein: CASSFRSNQPQHF; CDR3 DNA: TGTGCCAGCAGTTTTCGTAGCAATCAGCCCCAGCATTTT
J gene: TRBJ2-4; V gene: TRBV4-2; D gene: TRBD2; clone size: few; CDR3 protein: CASSQDVPLAAVGNIQYF; CDR3 DNA: TGTGCCAGCAGCCAAGATGTCCCCCTAGCGGCGGTGGGGAACATTCAGTACTTC
J gene: TRBJ2-3; V gene: TRBV5-1; D gene: -; clone size: -; CDR3 protein: CASSVLDTDTQYF; CDR3 DNA: TGCGCCAGCAGCGTCCTGGACACAGATACGCAGTATTTT
J gene: TRBJ2-7; V gene: TRBV9; D gene: -; clone size: -; CDR3 protein: CASSPGGLDHEQYF; CDR3 DNA: TGTGCCAGCAGCCCCGGGGGTTTGGATCACGAGCAGTACTTC
J gene: TRBJ2-3; V gene: TRBV24-1; D gene: TRBD2; clone size: few; CDR3 protein: CATSVSGRGADTQYF; CDR3 DNA: TGTGCCACCAGTGTAAGCGGGAGAGGGGCAGATACGCAGTATTTT
J gene: TRBJ1-5; V gene: TRBV6-5; D gene: TRBD1; clone size: -; CDR3 protein: CASSYDRGDQPQHF; CDR3 DNA: TGTGCCAGCAGTTACGACAGGGGAGATCAGCCCCAGCATTTT
J gene: TRBJ2-1; V gene: TRBV5-4; D gene: TRBD2; clone size: few; CDR3 protein: CASSFPDTLPGGSNNEQFF; CDR3 DNA: TGTGCCAGCAGCTTCCCCGATACTCTTCCGGGAGGGAGTAACAATGAGCAGTTCTTC
J gene: TRBJ1-6; V gene: TRBV4-3; D gene: TRBD1; clone size: few; CDR3 protein: CASSQGLRDREYSPLHF; CDR3 DNA: TGCGCCAGCAGCCAAGGCCTCCGGGACAGAGAGTATTCACCCCTCCACTTT
J gene: TRBJ2-4; V gene: TRBV28; D gene: -; clone size: few; CDR3 protein: CASSTGSKNIQYF; CDR3 DNA: TGTGCCAGCAGTACAGGGTCCAAAAACATTCAGTACTTC
J gene: TRBJ2-7; V gene: TRBV5-1; D gene: -; clone size: few; CDR3 protein: CASSYNGGGGYEQYF; CDR3 DNA: TGCGCCAGCAGCTATAACGGAGGGGGCGGGTACGAGCAGTACTTC
J gene: TRBJ2-7; V gene: TRBV20-1; D gene: -; clone size: -; CDR3 protein: CSARGTHKYEQYF; CDR3 DNA: TGCAGTGCCAGAGGGACTCACAAATACGAGCAGTACTTC
J gene: TRBJ1-1; V gene: TRBV11-2; D gene: -; clone size: few; CDR3 protein: CASSTSRTGNTEAFF; CDR3 DNA: TGTGCCAGCAGCACCAGCCGGACGGGGAACACTGAAGCTTTCTTT
J gene: TRBJ1-2; V gene: TRBV7-2; D gene: -; clone size: few; CDR3 protein: CASSSTPTGAYGYTF; CDR3 DNA: TGTGCCAGCAGCTCAACCCCTACAGGAGCCTATGGCTACACCTTC
J gene: TRBJ1-1; V gene: TRBV29-1; D gene: -; clone size: -; CDR3 protein: CSVMLQNTEAFF; CDR3 DNA: TGCAGCGTTATGCTCCAGAACACTGAAGCTTTCTTT
J gene: TRBJ1-4; V gene: TRBV14; D gene: -; clone size: few; CDR3 protein: CASSHYFGVNEKLFF; CDR3 DNA: TGTGCCAGCAGCCACTACTTCGGGGTTAATGAAAAACTGTTTTTT
J gene: TRBJ2-2; V gene: TRBV29-1; D gene: -; clone size: -; CDR3 protein: CSVEVFANTGELFF; CDR3 DNA: TGCAGCGTTGAAGTGTTCGCGAACACCGGGGAGCTGTTTTTT